This TCR beta chain was profiled in a study of blood T cell repertoires in COVID-19. In the study overall: T cells, B-cell-depleted T cells, or PBMCs supplied cDNA or gDNA.

The CDR3 has 13 amino acids. Looked up from germline, CDR1 is KGHSH and CDR2 is LQKENI. Between the trimmed V and J ends, which lost 6 bases and 6 bases, there was a span of 14 bases. Here immunoSEQ multiplex PCR was the method, and the copy in TCRdb shows in-frame clones only, minus some. The sample consists of 30,000 to 40,000 clones, approximately 85% of them appearing once. Input material: peripheral blood. The V and J genes are TRBV18 and TRBJ1-2, with a possible D match to TRBD1 (6 bases). The receptor was derived from a man in his sixties with active or convalescent COVID-19. This CDR3 reads CASSNRVIDGYTF. The CDR3 DNA reads as TGTGCCAGCTCCAACAGGGTAATCGATGGCTACACCTTC.